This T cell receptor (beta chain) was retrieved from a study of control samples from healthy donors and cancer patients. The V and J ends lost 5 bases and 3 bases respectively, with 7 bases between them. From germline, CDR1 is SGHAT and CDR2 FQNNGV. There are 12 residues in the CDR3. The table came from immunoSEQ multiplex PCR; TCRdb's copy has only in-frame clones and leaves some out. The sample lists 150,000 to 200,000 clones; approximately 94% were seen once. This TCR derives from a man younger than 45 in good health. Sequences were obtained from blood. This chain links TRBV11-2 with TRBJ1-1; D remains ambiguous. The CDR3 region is CASSVLDTEAFF. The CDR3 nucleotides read TGTGCCAGCAGCGTGTTGGACACTGAAGCTTTCTTT. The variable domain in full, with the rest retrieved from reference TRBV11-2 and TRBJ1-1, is EAGVAQSPRYKIIEKRQSVAFWCNPISGHATLYWYQQILGQGPKLLIQFQNNGVVDDSQLPKDRFSAERLKGVDSTLKIQPAKLEDSAVYLCASSVLDTEAFFGQGTRLTVV.